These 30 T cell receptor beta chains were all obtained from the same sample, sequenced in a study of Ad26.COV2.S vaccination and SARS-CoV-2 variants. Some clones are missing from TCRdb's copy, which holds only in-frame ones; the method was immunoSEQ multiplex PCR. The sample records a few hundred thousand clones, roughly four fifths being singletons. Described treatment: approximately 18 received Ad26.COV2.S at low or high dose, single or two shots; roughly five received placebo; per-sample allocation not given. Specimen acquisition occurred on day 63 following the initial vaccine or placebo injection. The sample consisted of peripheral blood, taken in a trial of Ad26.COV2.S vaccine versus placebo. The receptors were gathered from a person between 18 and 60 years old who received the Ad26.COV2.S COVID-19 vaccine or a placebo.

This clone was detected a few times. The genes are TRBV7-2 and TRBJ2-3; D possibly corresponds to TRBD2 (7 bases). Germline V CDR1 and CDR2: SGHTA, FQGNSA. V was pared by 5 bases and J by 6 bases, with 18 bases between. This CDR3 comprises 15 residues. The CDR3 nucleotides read TGTGCCAGCAGCATCGGGGGGCCCACCGGGGATACGCAGTATTTT. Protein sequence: CASSIGGPTGDTQYF.

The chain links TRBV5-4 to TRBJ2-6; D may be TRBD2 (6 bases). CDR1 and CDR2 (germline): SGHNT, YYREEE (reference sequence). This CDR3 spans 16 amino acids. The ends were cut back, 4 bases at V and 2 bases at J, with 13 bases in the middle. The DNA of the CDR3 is TGTGCCAGCAGCGATGCCTCGGGGGCTGGGGCCAACGTCCTGACTTTC. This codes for CASSDASGAGANVLTF.

CDR3 amino acids: CASSLTWDTSYEQYF. CDR3 bases: TGTGCCAGCAGCCTCACCTGGGACACAAGCTACGAGCAGTACTTC. This chain uses TRBV7-2 with TRBJ2-7; possible D gene TRBD1, 6 bases. CDR3 length: 15 residues. CDR1 is SGHTA and CDR2 is FQGNSA in the germline V gene. The V and J ends lost 5 bases and 3 bases respectively, with 17 bases between them.

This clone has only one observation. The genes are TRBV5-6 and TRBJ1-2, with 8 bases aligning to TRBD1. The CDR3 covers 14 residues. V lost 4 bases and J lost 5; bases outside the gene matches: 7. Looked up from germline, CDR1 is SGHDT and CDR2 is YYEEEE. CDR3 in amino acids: CASSDRDRIYGYTF. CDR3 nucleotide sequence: TGTGCCAGCAGCGACCGGGACAGGATTTATGGCTACACCTTC.

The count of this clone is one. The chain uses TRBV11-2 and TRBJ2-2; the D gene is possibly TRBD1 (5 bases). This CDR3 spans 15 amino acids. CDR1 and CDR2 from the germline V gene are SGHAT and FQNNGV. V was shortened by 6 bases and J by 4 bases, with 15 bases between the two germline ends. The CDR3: CASRHGRASTGELFF. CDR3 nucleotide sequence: TGTGCCAGCAGACATGGCAGGGCGAGCACCGGGGAGCTGTTTTTT.

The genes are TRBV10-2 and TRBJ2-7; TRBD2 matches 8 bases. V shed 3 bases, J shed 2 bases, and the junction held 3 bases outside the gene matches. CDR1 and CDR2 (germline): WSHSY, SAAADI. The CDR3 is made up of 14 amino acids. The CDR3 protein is CASSESGRAYEQYF. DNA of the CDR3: TGCGCCAGCAGTGAAAGCGGGAGAGCCTACGAGCAGTACTTC.

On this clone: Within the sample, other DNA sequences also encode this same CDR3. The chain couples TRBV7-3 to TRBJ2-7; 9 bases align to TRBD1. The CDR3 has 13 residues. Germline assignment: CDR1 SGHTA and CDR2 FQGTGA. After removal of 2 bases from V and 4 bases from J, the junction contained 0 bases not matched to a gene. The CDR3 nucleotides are TGTGCCAGCAGCTTAGACAGGGGGTACGAGCAGTACTTC. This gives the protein CASSLDRGYEQYF.

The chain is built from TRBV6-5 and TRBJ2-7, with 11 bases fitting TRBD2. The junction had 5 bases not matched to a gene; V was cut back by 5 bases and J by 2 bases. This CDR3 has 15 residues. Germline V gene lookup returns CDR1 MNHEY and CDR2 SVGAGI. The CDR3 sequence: CASSILAGGPYEQYF. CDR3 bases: TGTGCCAGCAGTATTCTAGCGGGAGGCCCCTACGAGCAGTACTTC.

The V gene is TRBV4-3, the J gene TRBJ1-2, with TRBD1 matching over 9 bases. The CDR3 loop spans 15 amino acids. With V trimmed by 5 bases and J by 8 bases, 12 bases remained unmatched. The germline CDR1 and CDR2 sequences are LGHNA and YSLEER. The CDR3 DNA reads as TGCGCCAGCAGCTGGACAGGGGAGCATGATCGGGGCTACACCTTC. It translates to CASSWTGEHDRGYTF.

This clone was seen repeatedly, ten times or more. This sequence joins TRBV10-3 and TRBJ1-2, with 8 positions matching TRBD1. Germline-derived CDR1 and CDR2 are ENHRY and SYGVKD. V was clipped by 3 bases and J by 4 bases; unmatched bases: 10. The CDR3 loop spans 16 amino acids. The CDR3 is CAISEGSGQEVYGYTF. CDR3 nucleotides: TGTGCCATCAGTGAAGGGTCGGGACAGGAGGTCTATGGCTACACCTTC.

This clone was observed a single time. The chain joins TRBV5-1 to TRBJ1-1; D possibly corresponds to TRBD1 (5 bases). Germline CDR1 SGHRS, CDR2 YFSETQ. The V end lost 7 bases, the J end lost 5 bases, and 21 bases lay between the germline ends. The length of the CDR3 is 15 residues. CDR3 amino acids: CASESTPGGGTEAFF. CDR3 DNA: TGCGCCAGCGAATCAACCCCCGGGGGGGGGACTGAAGCTTTCTTT.

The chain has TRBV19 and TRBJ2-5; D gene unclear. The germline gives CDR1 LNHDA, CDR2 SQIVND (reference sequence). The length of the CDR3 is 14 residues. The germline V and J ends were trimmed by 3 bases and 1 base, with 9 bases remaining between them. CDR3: CASSMEWTQETQYF. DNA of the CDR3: TGTGCCAGTAGTATGGAGTGGACCCAAGAGACCCAGTACTTC. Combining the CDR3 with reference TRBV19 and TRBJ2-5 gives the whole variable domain DGGITQSPKYLFRKEGQNVTLSCEQNLNHDAMYWYRQDPGQGLRLIYYSQIVNDFQKGDIAEGYSVSREKKESFPLTVTSAQKNPTAFYLCASSMEWTQETQYFGPGTRLLVL.

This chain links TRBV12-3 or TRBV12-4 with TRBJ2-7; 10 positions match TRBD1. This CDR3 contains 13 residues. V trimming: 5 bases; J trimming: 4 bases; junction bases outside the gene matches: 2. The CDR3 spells CASSDRGQYEQYF. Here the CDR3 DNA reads TGTGCCAGCAGTGACAGGGGGCAGTACGAGCAGTACTTC.

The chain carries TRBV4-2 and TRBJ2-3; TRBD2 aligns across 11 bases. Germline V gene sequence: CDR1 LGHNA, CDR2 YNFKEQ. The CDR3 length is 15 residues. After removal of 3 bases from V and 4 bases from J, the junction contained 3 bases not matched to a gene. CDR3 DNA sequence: TGTGCCAGCAGCCAGCTAGCGGGGGGCCCAGATACGCAGTATTTT. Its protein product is CASSQLAGGPDTQYF.

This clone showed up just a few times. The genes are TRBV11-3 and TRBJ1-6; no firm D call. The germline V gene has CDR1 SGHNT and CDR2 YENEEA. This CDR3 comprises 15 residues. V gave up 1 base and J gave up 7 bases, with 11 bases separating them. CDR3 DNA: TGTGCCAGCAGCTTAGGGAGACGCCCCAATTCACCCCTCCACTTT. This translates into CASSLGRRPNSPLHF.

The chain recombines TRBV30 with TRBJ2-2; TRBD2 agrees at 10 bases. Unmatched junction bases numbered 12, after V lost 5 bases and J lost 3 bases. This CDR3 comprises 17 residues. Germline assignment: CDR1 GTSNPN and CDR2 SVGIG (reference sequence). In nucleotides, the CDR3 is TGTGCCTGGGTTCCCGACCTAGCGGGGGCCTACACCGGGGAGCTGTTTTTT. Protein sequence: CAWVPDLAGAYTGELFF.

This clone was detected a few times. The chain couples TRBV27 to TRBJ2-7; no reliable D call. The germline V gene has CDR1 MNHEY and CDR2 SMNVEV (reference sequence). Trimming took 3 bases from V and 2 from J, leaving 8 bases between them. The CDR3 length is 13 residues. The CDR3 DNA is TGTGCCAGCAGTTTCCTTAATGCCTACGAGCAGTACTTC. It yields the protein CASSFLNAYEQYF.

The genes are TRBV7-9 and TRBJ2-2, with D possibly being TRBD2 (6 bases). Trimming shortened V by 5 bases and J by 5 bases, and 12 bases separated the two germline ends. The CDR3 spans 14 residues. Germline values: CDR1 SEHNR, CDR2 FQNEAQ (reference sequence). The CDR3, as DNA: TGTGCCAGCAGCCAACGGCTAGCGACCGGGGAGCTGTTTTTT. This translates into CASSQRLATGELFF.

The CDR3 sequence is CASSHPGQSKNIQYF. The CDR3 DNA follows: TGCGCCAGCAGCCATCCGGGACAATCCAAAAACATTCAGTACTTC. This chain uses TRBV4-1 with TRBJ2-4; D possibly corresponds to TRBD1 (6 bases). Germline-derived CDR1 and CDR2 are MGHRA and YSYEKL. The CDR3 totals 15 residues. V lost 3 bases and J lost 2, with 11 bases in between.

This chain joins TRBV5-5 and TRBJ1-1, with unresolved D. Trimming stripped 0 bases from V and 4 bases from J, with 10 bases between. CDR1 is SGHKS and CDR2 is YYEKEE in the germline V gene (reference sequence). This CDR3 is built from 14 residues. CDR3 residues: CASSLVVGGTEAFF. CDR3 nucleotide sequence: TGTGCCAGCAGCTTGGTGGTGGGTGGCACTGAAGCTTTCTTT.

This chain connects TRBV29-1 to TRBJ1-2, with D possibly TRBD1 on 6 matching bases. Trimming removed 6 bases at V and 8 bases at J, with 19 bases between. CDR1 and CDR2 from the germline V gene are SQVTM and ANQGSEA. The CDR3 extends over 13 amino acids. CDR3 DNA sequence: TGCAGCGTGCGAAGACACACAGGGTCCGGCTACACCTTC. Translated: CSVRRHTGSGYTF.

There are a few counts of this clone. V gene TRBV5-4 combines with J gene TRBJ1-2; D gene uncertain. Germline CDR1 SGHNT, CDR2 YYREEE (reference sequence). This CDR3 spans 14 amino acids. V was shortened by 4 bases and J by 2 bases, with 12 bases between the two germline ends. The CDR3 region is CASSARRGNYGYTF. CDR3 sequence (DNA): TGTGCCAGCAGCGCTCGCCGAGGGAACTATGGCTACACCTTC.

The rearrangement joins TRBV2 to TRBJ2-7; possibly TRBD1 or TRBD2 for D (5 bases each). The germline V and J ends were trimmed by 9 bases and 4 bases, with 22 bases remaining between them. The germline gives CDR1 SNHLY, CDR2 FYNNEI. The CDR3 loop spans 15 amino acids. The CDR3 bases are TGTGCCAGTCACGGGCTCCGGGACCACCTATACGAGCAGTACTTC. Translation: CASHGLRDHLYEQYF. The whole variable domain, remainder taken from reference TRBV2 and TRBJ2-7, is EPEVTQTPSHQVTQMGQEVILRCVPISNHLYFYWYRQILGQKVEFLVSFYNNEISEKSEIFDDQFSVERPDGSNFTLKIRSTKLEDSAMYFCASHGLRDHLYEQYFGPGTRLTVT.

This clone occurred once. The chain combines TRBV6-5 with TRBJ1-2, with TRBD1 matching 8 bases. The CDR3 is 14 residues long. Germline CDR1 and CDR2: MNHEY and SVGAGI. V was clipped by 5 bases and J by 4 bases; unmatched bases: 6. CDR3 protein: CASSPQGEVYGYTF. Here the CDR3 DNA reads TGTGCCAGCAGTCCACAGGGGGAGGTCTATGGCTACACCTTC.

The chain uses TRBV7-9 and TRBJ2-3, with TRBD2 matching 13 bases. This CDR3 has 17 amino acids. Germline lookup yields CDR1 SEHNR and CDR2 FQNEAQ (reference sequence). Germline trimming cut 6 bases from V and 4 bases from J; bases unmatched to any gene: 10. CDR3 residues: CASSSGLAGLRADTQYF. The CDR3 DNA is TGTGCCAGCAGTTCGGGACTAGCGGGACTCCGGGCAGATACGCAGTATTTT.

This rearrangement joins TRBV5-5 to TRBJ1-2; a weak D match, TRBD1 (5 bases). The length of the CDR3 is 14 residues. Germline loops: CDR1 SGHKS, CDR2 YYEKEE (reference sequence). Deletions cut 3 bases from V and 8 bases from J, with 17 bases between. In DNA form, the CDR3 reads TGTGCCAGCAGCTCCCTCAGGGAGACGGAAGGCTACACCTTC. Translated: CASSSLRETEGYTF.

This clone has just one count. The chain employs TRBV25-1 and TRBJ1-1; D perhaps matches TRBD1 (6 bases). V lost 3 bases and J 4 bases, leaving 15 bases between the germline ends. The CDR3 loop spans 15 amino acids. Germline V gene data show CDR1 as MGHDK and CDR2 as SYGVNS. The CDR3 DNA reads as TGTGCCAGCAGTGACCCCGGGGGAGGGGGCACTGAAGCTTTCTTT. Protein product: CASSDPGGGGTEAFF.

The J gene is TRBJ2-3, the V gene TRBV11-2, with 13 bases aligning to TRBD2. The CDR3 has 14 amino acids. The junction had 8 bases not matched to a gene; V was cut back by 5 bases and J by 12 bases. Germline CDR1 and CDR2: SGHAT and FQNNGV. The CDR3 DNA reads TGTGCCAGCAGCGTTACTAGCGGGAGGGCCAGCCAGTATTTT. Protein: CASSVTSGRASQYF.

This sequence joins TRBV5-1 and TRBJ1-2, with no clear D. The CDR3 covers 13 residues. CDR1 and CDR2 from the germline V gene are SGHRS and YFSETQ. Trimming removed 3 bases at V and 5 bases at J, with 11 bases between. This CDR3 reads CASSSDPPYGYTF. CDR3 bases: TGCGCCAGCAGCTCGGACCCCCCATATGGCTACACCTTC.

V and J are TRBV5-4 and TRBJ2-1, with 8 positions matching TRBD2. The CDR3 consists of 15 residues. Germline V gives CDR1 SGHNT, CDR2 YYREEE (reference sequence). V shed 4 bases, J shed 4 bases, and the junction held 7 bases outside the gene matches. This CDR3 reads CASSPSGLGYNEQFF. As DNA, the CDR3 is TGTGCCAGCAGCCCCTCGGGACTAGGGTACAATGAGCAGTTCTTC.